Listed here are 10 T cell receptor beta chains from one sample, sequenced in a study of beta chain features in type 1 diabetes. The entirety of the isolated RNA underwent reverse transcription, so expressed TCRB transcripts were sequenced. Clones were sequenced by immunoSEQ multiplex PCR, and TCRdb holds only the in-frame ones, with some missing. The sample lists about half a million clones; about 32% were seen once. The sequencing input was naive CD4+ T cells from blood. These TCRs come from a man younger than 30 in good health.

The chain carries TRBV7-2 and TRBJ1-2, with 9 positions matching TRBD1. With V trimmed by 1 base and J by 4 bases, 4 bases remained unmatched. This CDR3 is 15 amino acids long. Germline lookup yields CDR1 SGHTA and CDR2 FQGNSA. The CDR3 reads CASSLVGQGGYGYTF. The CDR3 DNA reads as TGTGCCAGCAGCTTAGTGGGACAGGGAGGCTATGGCTACACCTTC.

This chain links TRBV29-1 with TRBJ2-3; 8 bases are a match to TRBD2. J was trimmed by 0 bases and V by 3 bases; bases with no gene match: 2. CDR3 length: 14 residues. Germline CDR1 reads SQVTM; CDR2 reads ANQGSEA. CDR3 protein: CSVEQRESTDTQYF. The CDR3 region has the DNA TGCAGCGTTGAGCAGCGGGAGAGCACAGATACGCAGTATTTT.

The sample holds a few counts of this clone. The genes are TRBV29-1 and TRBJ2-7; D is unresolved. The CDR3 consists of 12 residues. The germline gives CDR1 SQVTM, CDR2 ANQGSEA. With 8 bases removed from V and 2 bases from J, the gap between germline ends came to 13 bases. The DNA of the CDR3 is TGCAGCTGTCGAGGTTTGACCTACGAGCAGTACTTC. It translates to CSCRGLTYEQYF.

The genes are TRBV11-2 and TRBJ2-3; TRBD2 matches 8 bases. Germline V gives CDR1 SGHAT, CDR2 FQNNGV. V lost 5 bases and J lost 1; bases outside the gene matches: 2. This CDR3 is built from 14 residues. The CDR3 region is CASSREGRTDTQYF. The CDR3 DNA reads TGTGCCAGCAGCCGGGAGGGGCGCACAGATACGCAGTATTTT.

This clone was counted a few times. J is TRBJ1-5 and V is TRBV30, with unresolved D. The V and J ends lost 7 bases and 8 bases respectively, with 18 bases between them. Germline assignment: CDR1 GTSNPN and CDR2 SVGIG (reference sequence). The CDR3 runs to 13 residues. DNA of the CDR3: TGTGCCTACGACCGGGGTCCTCGTGAGCCCCAGCATTTT. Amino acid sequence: CAYDRGPREPQHF.

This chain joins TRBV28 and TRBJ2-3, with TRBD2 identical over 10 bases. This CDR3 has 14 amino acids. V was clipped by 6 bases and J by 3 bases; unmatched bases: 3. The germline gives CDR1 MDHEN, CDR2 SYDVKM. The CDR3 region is CASRLAGATDTQYF. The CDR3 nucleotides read TGTGCCAGCAGGCTAGCGGGAGCGACAGATACGCAGTATTTT.

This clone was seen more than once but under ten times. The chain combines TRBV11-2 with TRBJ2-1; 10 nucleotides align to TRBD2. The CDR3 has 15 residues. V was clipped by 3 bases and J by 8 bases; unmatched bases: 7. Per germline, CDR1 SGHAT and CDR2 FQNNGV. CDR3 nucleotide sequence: TGTGCCAGCAGCTTTCAGGCTAGCGGGAGCTATGAGCAGTTCTTC. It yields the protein CASSFQASGSYEQFF.

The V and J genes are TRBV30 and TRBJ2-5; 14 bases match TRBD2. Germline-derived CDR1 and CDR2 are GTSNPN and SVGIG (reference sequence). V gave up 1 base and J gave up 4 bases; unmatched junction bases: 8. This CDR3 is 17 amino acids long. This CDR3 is CAWSGGTSGRWGETQYF. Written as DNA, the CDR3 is TGTGCCTGGAGTGGGGGGACTAGCGGGAGATGGGGAGAGACCCAGTACTTC.

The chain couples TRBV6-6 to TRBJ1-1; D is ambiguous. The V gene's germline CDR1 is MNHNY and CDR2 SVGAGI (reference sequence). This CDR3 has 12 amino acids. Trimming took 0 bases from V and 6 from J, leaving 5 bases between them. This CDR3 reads CASSYSAPEAFF. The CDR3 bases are TGTGCCAGCAGTTACTCGGCGCCTGAAGCTTTCTTT.

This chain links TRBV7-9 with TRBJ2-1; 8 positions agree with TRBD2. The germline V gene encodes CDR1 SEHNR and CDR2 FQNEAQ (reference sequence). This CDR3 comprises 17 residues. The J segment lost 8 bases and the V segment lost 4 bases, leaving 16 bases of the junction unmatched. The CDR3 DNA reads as TGTGCCAGCAGCTCGCGGACTAGCCCGAATACGATCGATGAGCAGTTCTTC. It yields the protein CASSSRTSPNTIDEQFF.